The 9 T cell receptor beta chains below all came from one sample that was sequenced in a study of OX40 agonist ivuxolimab in advanced cancers. The data were produced by immunoSEQ multiplex PCR, yet TCRdb's version contains in-frame clones alone and is incomplete. The table has more than 65,000 clones, about 88% seen once. The sequenced sample was CD4+ or CD8+ T cells sorted from blood, obtained in a trial of the OX40 agonist ivuxolimab. These receptors all stem from an adult with an advanced solid tumor such as melanoma, head and neck, liver or kidney cancer.

This chain connects TRBV4-2 to TRBJ2-1; no firm D call. Deletions cut 5 bases from V and 8 bases from J, with 7 bases between. CDR1 LGHNA and CDR2 YNFKEQ come from the germline V gene. This CDR3 has 11 residues. CDR3 amino acids: CASSVQDEQFF. The CDR3 DNA sequence: TGTGCCAGCAGCGTGCAGGATGAGCAGTTCTTC.

The chain combines TRBV9 with TRBJ2-1; the D gene could be TRBD1 or TRBD2 (7 bases each). Germline V CDR1 and CDR2: SGDLS, YYNGEE. The V end was cut by 2 bases, the J end by 7 bases, with 10 bases between. The CDR3 contains 13 residues. The CDR3: CASSVQGGNEQFF. The CDR3 nucleotides are TGTGCCAGCAGCGTCCAGGGGGGGAATGAGCAGTTCTTC.

V gene TRBV7-9 combines with J gene TRBJ1-1; TRBD1 might be the D (5 bases). CDR1 and CDR2 from the germline V gene are SEHNR and FQNEAQ (reference sequence). V was shortened by 5 bases and J by 3 bases, with 13 bases between the two germline ends. CDR3 length: 14 residues. Here the CDR3 reads CASSASGGHTEAFF. DNA for the CDR3: TGTGCCAGCAGCGCCTCCGGGGGTCACACTGAAGCTTTCTTT.

The V gene is TRBV5-1, the J gene TRBJ2-3; D call uncertain. The V end lost 3 bases, the J end lost 1 base, and 9 bases lay between the germline ends. The CDR3 covers 14 residues. The germline gives CDR1 SGHRS, CDR2 YFSETQ. The CDR3 nucleotides read TGCGCCAGCAGCTCGACACCCGGCACAGATACGCAGTATTTT. Translating gives CASSSTPGTDTQYF.

The CDR3 nucleotides read TGTGCCTGGAGTGTCGGGTCTGGCTACACCTTC. As protein: CAWSVGSGYTF. The chain uses TRBV30 and TRBJ1-2; D unclear. CDR1 is GTSNPN, CDR2 SVGIG, per germline (reference sequence). The CDR3 loop spans 11 amino acids. Trimming pared 0 bases from V and 7 bases from J, leaving 6 bases between.

The count of this clone is one. The chain is built from TRBV7-2 and TRBJ1-2; no firm D call. The CDR3 runs 13 residues. V lost 1 base to trimming and J lost 2 bases, with 5 bases between them. Germline V lookup: CDR1 SGHTA, CDR2 FQGNSA. As DNA, the CDR3 is TGTGCCAGCAGCTTAGGGGAAAACTATGGCTACACCTTC. Protein sequence: CASSLGENYGYTF. The variable domain in full, completed from reference TRBV7-2 and TRBJ1-2, reads GAGVSQSPSNKVTEKGKDVELRCDPISGHTALYWYRQSLGQGLEFLIYFQGNSAPDKSGLPSDRFSAERTGGSVSTLTIQRTQQEDSAVYLCASSLGENYGYTFGSGTRLTVV.

The CDR3: CASRSTGADYGYTF. CDR3 bases: TGTGCCAGCAGGTCGACAGGGGCGGACTATGGCTACACCTTC. The chain is built from TRBV6-5 and TRBJ1-2; the match to TRBD1 covers 8 bases. There are 14 residues in the CDR3. Per the germline V gene, CDR1 is MNHEY and CDR2 is SVGAGI. The V segment lost 6 bases and the J segment 3 bases; nucleotides outside the gene matches: 6.

The V and J genes are TRBV7-2 and TRBJ2-2; D perhaps matches TRBD1 (8 bases). This CDR3 comprises 15 residues. From germline, CDR1 is SGHTA and CDR2 FQGNSA. V was shortened by 2 bases and J by 5 bases, with 12 bases between the two germline ends. The CDR3, as DNA: TGTGCCAGCAGCTTACTACAGGGGGGGACCGGGGAGCTGTTTTTT. It codes for CASSLLQGGTGELFF.

V and J are TRBV7-7 and TRBJ1-1; 7 bases match TRBD1. The germline gives CDR1 SSHAT, CDR2 FNYEAQ (reference sequence). The CDR3 totals 13 residues. V lost 2 bases to trimming and J lost 4 bases; unmatched junction nucleotides: 1. The CDR3 region has the DNA TGTGCCAGCAGCTTATCAGGGGGCACTGAAGCTTTCTTT. Its protein is CASSLSGGTEAFF. The full variable domain, its missing parts supplied by reference TRBV7-7 and TRBJ1-1, is GAGVSQSPRYKVTKRGQDVTLRCDPISSHATLYWYQQALGQGPEFLTYFNYEAQPDKSGLPSDRFSAERPEGSISTLTIQRTEQRDSAMYRCASSLSGGTEAFFGQGTRLTVV.